The 2 T cell receptor beta chains reported below all come from one sample, sequenced in a study of human T cells and chemical hapten exposure. Specified time point: patch test 1, 2 weeks after DPC sensitization. As to treatment: therapeutic diphenylcyclopropenone sensitization with weekly scalp DPC. TCRdb fed the RACE reads into MiXCR, producing one record per CDR3 protein. The sample has tens of thousands of distinct CDR3 sequences, 10% to 13% seen once. The source material was whole blood, sampled in connection with sensitization to the hapten diphenylcyclopropenone (DPC). The receptors stem from a man aged 40-55 years with alopecia areata. Some clones in this sample may be carry-over from other donors' samples.

As DNA, the CDR3 is TGTGCCAGCTCACCAGGGACCGGAATCTCTGGGGCCAACGTCCTGACTTTC. As protein: CASSPGTGISGANVLTF. V gene TRBV18 combines with J gene TRBJ2-6, with D perhaps given as TRBD1 or TRBD2 (5 bases each). This CDR3 spans 17 amino acids. Germline CDR1 and CDR2: KGHSH and LQKENI. Between the trimmed V and J ends, which lost 2 bases and 0 bases, there was a span of 11 bases.

The rearrangement joins TRBV20-1 to TRBJ2-1, with 10 positions matching TRBD2. The J segment lost 3 bases and the V segment lost 3 bases, leaving 5 bases of the junction unmatched. The germline gives CDR1 DFQATT, CDR2 SNEGSKA (reference sequence). The CDR3 covers 15 residues. The CDR3 is CSASPLAGVYNEQFF. The CDR3 DNA follows: TGCAGTGCTAGTCCGCTAGCGGGAGTCTACAATGAGCAGTTCTTC.